Listed here are 19 T cell receptor beta chains from one sample, sequenced in a study of OX40 agonist ivuxolimab in advanced cancers. The library was generated by the immunoSEQ multiplex PCR assay. Here the immuneACCESS table is served through TCRdb, limited to in-frame sequences with V and J called. Missing clones are a known gap in these copies; in checked studies unresolved V genes cover under half, and the rest lacks a known reason. This sample lists roughly 83,000 clones; less than 85% were detected once. The ten largest clones capture about 7% of the sample. The sample in question was CD4+ or CD8+ T cells sorted from blood, obtained in a trial of the OX40 agonist ivuxolimab. The receptor source for this set is an adult with an advanced solid tumor such as melanoma, head and neck, liver or kidney cancer.

The V and J genes are TRBV27 and TRBJ1-6; TRBD1 is a possible D gene (6 bases). This CDR3 is built from 13 residues. CDR1 MNHEY and CDR2 SMNVEV come from the germline V gene (reference sequence). V dropped 10 bases and J dropped 7 bases, with 14 bases sitting between them. As DNA, the CDR3 is TGTGCCACCAAGGGGGGGCTCAATTCACCCCTCCACTTT. Translation gives CATKGGLNSPLHF.

In its sample, this clone was seen a few times. The J gene is TRBJ2-2, the V gene TRBV29-1; D not certain. CDR3 length: 11 residues. Trimming shortened V by 7 bases and J by 1 base, and 4 bases separated the two germline ends. Germline V CDR1 and CDR2: SQVTM, ANQGSEA. The CDR3 nucleotides read TGCAGCGGAGGGAACACCGGGGAGCTGTTTTTT. Translation gives CSGGNTGELFF.

The V gene is TRBV7-9, the J gene TRBJ2-5; D gene ambiguous. From germline, CDR1 is SEHNR and CDR2 FQNEAQ (reference sequence). Trimming shortened V by 5 bases and J by 3 bases, and 16 bases separated the two germline ends. This CDR3 has 15 amino acids. The CDR3 DNA sequence: TGTGCCAGCAGCCACCACCTAGGGCCCAAAGAGACCCAGTACTTC. Residues: CASSHHLGPKETQYF.

The V and J genes are TRBV5-1 and TRBJ1-1, with D maybe TRBD1 (5 bases). CDR3 length equals 13 residues. Germline CDR1 and CDR2: SGHRS and YFSETQ. The V gene lost 4 bases and the J gene lost 1 base, with 8 bases spanning the gap. CDR3 protein: CASSIGQNTEAFF. The CDR3 DNA is TGCGCCAGCAGCATAGGACAGAACACTGAAGCTTTCTTT. Based on the CDR3 plus reference TRBV5-1 and TRBJ1-1, the full variable domain is KAGVTQTPRYLIKTRGQQVTLSCSPISGHRSVSWYQQTPGQGLQFLFEYFSETQRNKGNFPGRFSGRQFSNSRSEMNVSTLELGDSALYLCASSIGQNTEAFFGQGTRLTVV.

The V and J genes are TRBV7-8 and TRBJ2-5; no definite D call. V lost 1 base, J lost 3 bases, and 9 bases lay in between. CDR1 and CDR2 from the germline V gene are SGHVS and FQNEAQ. CDR3 length: 14 residues. CDR3 in amino acids: CASSLDTNEETQYF. The CDR3 DNA reads TGTGCCAGCAGCTTAGACACAAATGAAGAGACCCAGTACTTC.

This clone has only a few counts. The chain carries TRBV30 and TRBJ1-1; 9 nucleotides match TRBD1. CDR1 GTSNPN and CDR2 SVGIG come from the germline V gene (reference sequence). V lost 3 bases and J lost 11; bases outside the gene matches: 4. This CDR3 spans 11 amino acids. The DNA of the CDR3 is TGTGCCTGGAGGGGACAGGGAAGGGCTTTCTTT. Amino acids: CAWRGQGRAFF.

This clone has at least ten counts. The chain uses TRBV9 and TRBJ2-1; TRBD2 agrees at 8 bases. The J segment lost 7 bases and the V segment lost 0 bases, leaving 9 bases of the junction unmatched. Germline values: CDR1 SGDLS, CDR2 YYNGEE. The CDR3 covers 16 residues. The CDR3 bases are TGTGCCAGCAGCGTAGACGACGGGAGGGGCGCGAATGAGCAGTTCTTC. The encoded protein is CASSVDDGRGANEQFF.

This sequence joins TRBV11-2 and TRBJ2-5; the D gene is possibly TRBD2 (6 bases). The end of the DNA is better explained by TRBJ2-7, so the J call may be wrong. Germline V CDR1 and CDR2: SGHAT, FQNNGV. The CDR3 has 12 residues. The CDR3 sequence is CASSPGAYEQYF. The DNA of the CDR3 is TGTGCCAGCAGCCCGGGGGCCTACGAGCAGTACTTC.

The gene calls are TRBV23-1 and TRBJ2-7; tentatively, D is TRBD2 (7 bases). TRBV23-1 is an ORF; its function is uncertain. Trimming removed 4 bases from V and 9 bases from J, with 43 bases in between. CDR3 length: 22 residues. CDR3 bases: TGCGCCAGCAGTCCGTCACCCAACAGCGGGACACCCTCACACAGCGTGGGAGTTGTGCAGTACTTC. Amino acid sequence: CASSPSPNSGTPSHSVGVVQYF.

The gene calls are TRBV11-2 and TRBJ1-6, with D possibly matching TRBD1 (5 bases). This CDR3 is built from 16 residues. Per germline, CDR1 SGHAT and CDR2 FQNNGV. Trimming removed 0 bases at V and 7 bases at J, with 13 bases between. The CDR3, as DNA: TGTGCCAGCAGCTTAGATAACGGGCGACAGAATTCACCCCTCCACTTT. Its protein product is CASSLDNGRQNSPLHF.

The V call is TRBV25-1, the J call TRBJ2-3, with D perhaps TRBD1 or TRBD2 (5 bases each). Germline CDR1 reads MGHDK; CDR2 reads SYGVNS. With 0 bases removed from V and 3 bases from J, the gap between germline ends came to 10 bases. This CDR3 is built from 15 residues. In DNA, the CDR3 is TGTGCCAGCAGTGAATACGGGTGGGGGACAGATACGCAGTATTTT. Protein sequence: CASSEYGWGTDTQYF.

This clone was found once. The chain has TRBV7-9 and TRBJ2-5; no clear D. The CDR3 extends over 12 amino acids. Germline V gene data show CDR1 as SEHNR and CDR2 as FQNEAQ (reference sequence). The V end was cut by 5 bases, the J end by 5 bases, with 9 bases between. The chain's CDR3 is CASSPSRETQYF. The DNA of the CDR3 is TGTGCCAGCAGCCCCTCAAGGGAGACCCAGTACTTC.

V gene TRBV5-8 combines with J gene TRBJ2-6; D is perhaps TRBD2 (5 bases). The length of the CDR3 is 16 residues. Deletions cut 0 bases from V and 2 bases from J, with 9 bases between. The germline V gene has CDR1 SGHTS and CDR2 YDEGEE. The CDR3 DNA is TGTGCCAGCAGCTTGGGGCGGGTCCCTGGGGCCAACGTCCTGACTTTC. It codes for CASSLGRVPGANVLTF.

The gene calls are TRBV27 and TRBJ1-6, with D hard to call. This CDR3 region has 12 residues. The ends were cut back, 6 bases at V and 7 bases at J, with 7 bases in the middle. CDR1 is MNHEY and CDR2 is SMNVEV in the germline V gene (reference sequence). The CDR3 loop reads CASRRENSPLHF. CDR3 bases: TGTGCCAGCAGACGGGAGAATTCACCCCTCCACTTT.

V and J are TRBV15 and TRBJ1-4, with a weak D call TRBD1 (5 bases). Looked up from germline, CDR1 is LNHNV and CDR2 is YYDKDF (reference sequence). Trimming removed 3 bases from V and 6 bases from J, with 14 bases in between. The CDR3 is 15 amino acids. The CDR3 DNA reads TGTGCCACCAGCAGGGCAGGGATATCGGATGAAAAACTGTTTTTT. It specifies CATSRAGISDEKLFF.

The chain combines TRBV7-2 with TRBJ1-2, with a tentative D call TRBD1 (6 bases). The germline gives CDR1 SGHTA, CDR2 FQGNSA. CDR3 length equals 15 residues. Trimming shortened V by 7 bases and J by 6 bases, and 21 bases separated the two germline ends. CDR3 nucleotides: TGTGCCAGCACCCTCGGAATGGCAGGGGCGAATGGCTACACCTTC. This gives the protein CASTLGMAGANGYTF. The full variable domain, with the rest looked up from reference TRBV7-2 and TRBJ1-2, is GAGVSQSPSNKVTEKGKDVELRCDPISGHTALYWYRQSLGQGLEFLIYFQGNSAPDKSGLPSDRFSAERTGGSVSTLTIQRTQQEDSAVYLCASTLGMAGANGYTFGSGTRLTVV.

This chain connects TRBV19 to TRBJ2-2, with D perhaps TRBD2 (7 bases). The germline V and J ends were trimmed by 10 bases and 6 bases, with 18 bases remaining between them. Germline assignment: CDR1 LNHDA and CDR2 SQIVND (reference sequence). This CDR3 contains 14 residues. The CDR3 region has the DNA TGTGCCACCTTATGGGGGGGGCCCGCCGGGGAGCTGTTTTTT. It translates to CATLWGGPAGELFF.

The V and J genes are TRBV6-6 and TRBJ1-1; TRBD1 aligns across 7 bases. Trimming at V came to 6 bases and at J to 3 bases, leaving 4 bases not matched to a gene. CDR1 is MNHNY, CDR2 SVGAGI, per germline (reference sequence). The CDR3 spans 13 residues. This CDR3 is CASRDRRDTEAFF. In DNA, the CDR3 is TGTGCCAGCAGGGACAGGAGGGACACTGAAGCTTTCTTT.

Only one count was recorded for this clone. The gene calls are TRBV5-8 and TRBJ1-2; D is unclear. The CDR3 runs 13 residues. The V end was cut by 1 base, the J end by 3 bases, with 7 bases between. Per the germline V gene, CDR1 is SGHTS and CDR2 is YDEGEE. CDR3 sequence: CASSLRQDYGYTF. Written as DNA, the CDR3 is TGTGCCAGCAGCTTGAGGCAGGACTATGGCTACACCTTC.